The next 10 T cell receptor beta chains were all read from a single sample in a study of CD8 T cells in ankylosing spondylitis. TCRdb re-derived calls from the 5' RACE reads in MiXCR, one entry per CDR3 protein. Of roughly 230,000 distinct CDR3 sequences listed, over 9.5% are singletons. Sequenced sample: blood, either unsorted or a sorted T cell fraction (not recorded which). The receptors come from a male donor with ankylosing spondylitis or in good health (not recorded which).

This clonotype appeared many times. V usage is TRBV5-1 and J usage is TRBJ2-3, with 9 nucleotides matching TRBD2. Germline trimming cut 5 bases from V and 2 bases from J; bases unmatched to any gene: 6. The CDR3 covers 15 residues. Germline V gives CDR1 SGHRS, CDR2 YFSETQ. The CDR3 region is CASRTLAGDTDTQYF. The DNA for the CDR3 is TGCGCCAGCAGGACCTTAGCGGGAGACACAGATACGCAGTATTTT.

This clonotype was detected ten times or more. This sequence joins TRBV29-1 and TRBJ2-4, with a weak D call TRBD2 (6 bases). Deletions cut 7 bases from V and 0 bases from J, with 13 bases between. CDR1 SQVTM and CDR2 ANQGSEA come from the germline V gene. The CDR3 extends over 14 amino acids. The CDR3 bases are TGCAGCGGCTCCCCCGGGGGAGCCAAAAACATTCAGTACTTC. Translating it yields CSGSPGGAKNIQYF. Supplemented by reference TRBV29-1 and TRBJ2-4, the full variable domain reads SAVISQKPSRDICQRGTSLTIQCQVDSQVTMMFWYRQQPGQSLTLIATANQGSEATYESGFVIDKFPISRPNLTFSTLTVSNMSPEDSSIYLCSGSPGGAKNIQYFGAGTRLSVL.

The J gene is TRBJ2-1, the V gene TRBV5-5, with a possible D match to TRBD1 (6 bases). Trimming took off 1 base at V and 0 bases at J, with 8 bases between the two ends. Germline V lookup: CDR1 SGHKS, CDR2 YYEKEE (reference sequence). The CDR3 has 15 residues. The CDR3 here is CASSLQGRSYNEQFF. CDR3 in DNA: TGTGCCAGCAGCTTGCAGGGGCGCTCCTACAATGAGCAGTTCTTC.

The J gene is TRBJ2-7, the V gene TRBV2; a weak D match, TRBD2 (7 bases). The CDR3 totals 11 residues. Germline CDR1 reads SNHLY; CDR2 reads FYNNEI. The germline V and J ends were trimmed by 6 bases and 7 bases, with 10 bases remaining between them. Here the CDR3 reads CASSGGQEQYF. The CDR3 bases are TGTGCCAGCAGCGGGGGGCAGGAGCAGTACTTC. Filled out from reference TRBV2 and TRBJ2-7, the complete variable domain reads EPEVTQTPSHQVTQMGQEVILRCVPISNHLYFYWYRQILGQKVEFLVSFYNNEISEKSEIFDDQFSVERPDGSNFTLKIRSTKLEDSAMYFCASSGGQEQYFGPGTRLTVT.

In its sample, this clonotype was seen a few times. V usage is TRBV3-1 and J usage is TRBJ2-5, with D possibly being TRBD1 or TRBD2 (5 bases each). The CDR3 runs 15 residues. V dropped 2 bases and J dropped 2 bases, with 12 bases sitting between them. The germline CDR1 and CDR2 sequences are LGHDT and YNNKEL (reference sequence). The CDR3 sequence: CASSQRGPIQETQYF. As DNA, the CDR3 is TGTGCCAGCAGCCAAAGGGGACCAATTCAAGAGACCCAGTACTTC.

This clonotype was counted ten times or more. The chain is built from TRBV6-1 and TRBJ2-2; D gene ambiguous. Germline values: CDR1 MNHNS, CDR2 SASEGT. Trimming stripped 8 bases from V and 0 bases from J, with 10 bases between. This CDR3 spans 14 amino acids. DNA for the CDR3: TGTGCCAGCCTTCAGTTCGCGAACACCGGGGAGCTGTTTTTT. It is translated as CASLQFANTGELFF.

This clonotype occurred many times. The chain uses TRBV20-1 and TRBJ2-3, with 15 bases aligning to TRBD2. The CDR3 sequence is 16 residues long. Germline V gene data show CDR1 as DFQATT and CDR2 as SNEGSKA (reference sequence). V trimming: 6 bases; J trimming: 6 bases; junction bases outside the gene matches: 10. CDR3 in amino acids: CSAPGLAGGRGDTQYF. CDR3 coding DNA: TGCAGTGCCCCGGGACTAGCGGGAGGCCGGGGGGATACGCAGTATTTT.

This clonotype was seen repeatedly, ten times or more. CDR3 protein: CASSQADMGLAGGSEQYF. In nucleotides, the CDR3 is TGCGCCAGCAGCCAGGCCGACATGGGACTAGCGGGAGGAAGCGAGCAGTACTTC. The chain carries TRBV4-1 and TRBJ2-7, with 15 bases lining up with TRBD2. Per germline, CDR1 MGHRA and CDR2 YSYEKL. Trimming at V came to 3 bases and at J to 6 bases, leaving 12 bases not matched to a gene. The CDR3 spans 18 residues.

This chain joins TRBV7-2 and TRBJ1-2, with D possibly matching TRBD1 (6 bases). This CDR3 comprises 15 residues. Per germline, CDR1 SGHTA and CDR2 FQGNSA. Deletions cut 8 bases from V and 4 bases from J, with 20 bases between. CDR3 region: CASGGGWGRSYGYTF. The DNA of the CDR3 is TGTGCCAGCGGGGGCGGATGGGGTAGGAGCTATGGCTACACCTTC.

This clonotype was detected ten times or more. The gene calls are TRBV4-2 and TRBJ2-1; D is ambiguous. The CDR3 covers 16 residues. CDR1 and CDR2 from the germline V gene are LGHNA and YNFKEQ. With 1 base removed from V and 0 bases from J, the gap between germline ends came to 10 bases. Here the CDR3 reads CASSQAPLSSYNEQFF. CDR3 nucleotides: TGTGCCAGCAGCCAAGCCCCGCTGAGCTCCTACAATGAGCAGTTCTTC.